This T cell receptor (beta chain) was captured in a study of OX40 agonist ivuxolimab in advanced cancers. Background on the study: Patients were dosed with the agonistic anti-OX40 (CD134) antibody ivuxolimab. Patients were treated with intravenous ivuxolimab, dosed at 0.01 to 10 mg/kg and infused every 2 weeks. Patients enrolled in dose escalation were diagnosed with hepatocellular carcinoma, melanoma, renal cell or head and neck cancer. Study outcomes and limitations: Among T cells, CD8+ cells averaged more expanded clones than CD4+ cells.

As to this clone: Its matching antigen is unknown.

Assay: immunoSEQ multiplex PCR; the TCRdb copy retains only in-frame clones and omits some. The profile covers about 47,000 clones, with roughly nine tenths appearing a single time and roughly 13% taken by the ten largest. The input for sequencing was CD4+ or CD8+ T cells sorted from blood, taken in a trial of the OX40 agonist ivuxolimab. This clonotype was sampled from an adult with an advanced solid tumor such as melanoma, head and neck, liver or kidney cancer.

The CDR3 DNA sequence: TGTGCCAGCAGCGTAGACGGGACAGGGGGCTTGGATACGCAGTATTTT. It specifies CASSVDGTGGLDTQYF. The J gene is TRBJ2-3, the V gene TRBV9; 12 nucleotides line up with TRBD1. There are 16 residues in the CDR3. Germline V gene sequence: CDR1 SGDLS, CDR2 YYNGEE. J was trimmed by 6 bases and V by 0 bases; bases with no gene match: 5.